These 16 T cell receptor beta chains originate from one sample sequenced in a study of vaccination and CD4 T cells after COVID-19. These receptors lack a known antigen. Treatment here: approximately nine-day PBMC culture with coronavirus spike peptide pools or control peptides (ViraFEST assay). Sequencing of the DNA from cultured CD4+ T cells was carried out with the Oncomine TCR Beta short-read assay. Each CDR3 protein is one row after TCRdb ran MiXCR on the PCR reads. The table lists 13,000 to 15,000 distinct CDR3 sequences, about 28% of them singletons, with roughly 15% in the top ten. Sequenced: cultured CD4+ T cells from blood. All receptors come from a human donor with COVID-19.

J is TRBJ2-1 and V is TRBV30; D tentatively fits TRBD1 or TRBD2 (5 bases each). V dropped 4 bases and J dropped 3 bases, with 10 bases sitting between them. Germline CDR1 GTSNPN, CDR2 SVGIG (reference sequence). The CDR3 runs 13 residues. The CDR3 sequence is CAWTRGLYNEQFF. In nucleotides, the CDR3 is TGTGCCTGGACACGGGGCCTCTACAATGAGCAGTTCTTC.

This clonotype occurred a few times. J is TRBJ1-5 and V is TRBV20-1; no reliable D call. From germline, CDR1 is DFQATT and CDR2 SNEGSKA (reference sequence). V was pared by 1 base and J by 2 bases, with 18 bases between. The CDR3 is 17 residues long. The CDR3 sequence is CSARVREGGWGNQPQHF. The CDR3 DNA is TGCAGTGCTAGAGTGAGAGAGGGAGGTTGGGGCAATCAGCCCCAGCATTTT.

This clonotype was observed a single time. The rearrangement joins TRBV6-1 to TRBJ2-3, with 15 nucleotides matching TRBD2. Losses at the gene ends were 7 bases for V and 1 base for J; bases not matched to a gene: 6. From germline, CDR1 is MNHNS and CDR2 SASEGT. CDR3 length equals 17 residues. The DNA for the CDR3 is TGTGCCAGCACGAGGACTAGCGGGGGGGCGGGCACAGATACGCAGTATTTT. Amino acid sequence: CASTRTSGGAGTDTQYF.

V usage is TRBV21-1 and J usage is TRBJ1-2; TRBD1, the D gene given by the table, was not confirmed from the DNA. TRBV21-1 is an annotated pseudogene. This CDR3 contains 14 residues. CDR3 in amino acids: CASAQGPLGYGYTF. The CDR3 DNA reads TGTGCCAGCGCACAGGGGCCCCTCGGCTATGGCTACACCTTC.

The genes are TRBV14 and TRBJ1-6; the D gene is possibly TRBD1 (5 bases). The CDR3 length is 15 residues. Germline CDR1 reads SGHDN; CDR2 reads FVKESK. The germline V and J ends were trimmed by 1 base and 7 bases, with 11 bases remaining between them. The chain's CDR3 is CASSQVGTVNSPLHF. CDR3 sequence (DNA): TGTGCCAGCAGCCAAGTCGGGACCGTGAATTCACCCCTCCACTTT.

The V gene is TRBV19, the J gene TRBJ2-2; 11 nucleotides agree with TRBD2. Germline V lookup: CDR1 LNHDA, CDR2 SQIVND (reference sequence). V dropped 6 bases and J dropped 2; count of bases not matched to a gene: 8. The CDR3 runs to 17 residues. CDR3 DNA sequence: TGTGCCAGTAGCCAGGATAGCGGGGGGGCTAACACCGGGGAGCTGTTTTTT. Translation: CASSQDSGGANTGELFF. Variable domain in full (rest from reference TRBV19 and TRBJ2-2): DGGITQSPKYLFRKEGQNVTLSCEQNLNHDAMYWYRQDPGQGLRLIYYSQIVNDFQKGDIAEGYSVSREKKESFPLTVTSAQKNPTAFYLCASSQDSGGANTGELFFGEGSRLTVL.

This clonotype was picked up a small number of times. The chain uses TRBV24-1 and TRBJ2-1; no clear D. Trimming took 9 bases from V and 6 from J, leaving 8 bases between them. This CDR3 has 11 amino acids. CDR1 is KGHDR and CDR2 is SFDVKD in the germline V gene. The CDR3 loop reads CATSLTNEQFF. In nucleotides, the CDR3 is TGTGCCACCTCACTAACCAATGAGCAGTTCTTC.

The chain recombines TRBV11-3 with TRBJ1-1, with D unclear. The V gene lost 5 bases and the J gene lost 7 bases, with 8 bases spanning the gap. Germline CDR1 SGHNT, CDR2 YENEEA. The CDR3 has 11 amino acids. The CDR3 nucleotides are TGTGCCAGCAGCGAATTTGGTGAAGCTTTCTTT. It translates to CASSEFGEAFF.

This clonotype was seen only once. The chain carries TRBV9 and TRBJ2-7; TRBD1 matches 9 bases. J lost 2 bases, V lost 4 bases, and 4 bases had no gene match. Germline values: CDR1 SGDLS, CDR2 YYNGEE. There are 14 residues in the CDR3. As DNA, the CDR3 is TGTGCCAGCAGCCGACAGGGGGATACCTACGAGCAGTACTTC. This gives the protein CASSRQGDTYEQYF. Together with reference TRBV9 and TRBJ2-7, the CDR3 gives the full variable domain: DSGVTQTPKHLITATGQRVTLRCSPRSGDLSVYWYQQSLDQGLQFLIQYYNGEERAKGNILERFSAQQFPDLHSELNLSSLELGDSALYFCASSRQGDTYEQYFGPGTRLTVT.

The gene calls are TRBV5-1 and TRBJ2-7, with unresolved D. The V gene's germline CDR1 is SGHRS and CDR2 YFSETQ. The CDR3 is 14 residues long. Between the trimmed V and J ends, which lost 0 bases and 2 bases, there was a span of 9 bases. The CDR3: CASSLDGSPYEQYF. The CDR3 DNA reads TGCGCCAGCAGCTTGGATGGCAGTCCCTACGAGCAGTACTTC.

The J gene is TRBJ2-4, the V gene TRBV30; D uncertain. Per the germline V gene, CDR1 is GTSNPN and CDR2 is SVGIG (reference sequence). V gave up 2 bases and J gave up 4 bases, with 6 bases separating them. The CDR3 runs 12 residues. The CDR3 DNA follows: TGTGCCTGGAGTCCGAGGAAAAACATTCAGTACTTC. Residues: CAWSPRKNIQYF.

This chain uses TRBV6-2 or TRBV6-3 with TRBJ1-2; tentatively, D is TRBD1 (5 bases). Germline CDR1 MNHEY, CDR2 SVGEGT. V was clipped by 0 bases and J by 8 bases, with 13 bases between them. This CDR3 contains 14 residues. This chain's CDR3 is CASSYSELGTGYTF. DNA for the CDR3: TGTGCCAGCAGTTACTCGGAGTTGGGGACCGGCTACACCTTC.

This clonotype has only a few counts. The J gene is TRBJ1-3, the V gene TRBV14; a weak D match, TRBD1 (6 bases). The germline V and J ends were trimmed by 3 bases and 0 bases, with 9 bases remaining between them. The CDR3 length is 15 residues. From germline, CDR1 is SGHDN and CDR2 FVKESK. The chain's CDR3 is CASSQIQGSGNTIYF. CDR3 DNA: TGTGCCAGCAGCCAGATACAGGGCTCTGGAAACACCATATATTTT.

This clonotype was seen more than once but under ten times. The genes are TRBV29-1 and TRBJ2-1; 11 bases are a match to TRBD2. Germline assignment: CDR1 SQVTM and CDR2 ANQGSEA. V lost 4 bases to trimming and J lost 12 bases; unmatched junction nucleotides: 11. The CDR3 extends over 14 amino acids. The CDR3 DNA reads as TGCAGCGTTGCTTTCTTAGCGGGGGGGCACGGGCAGTTCTTC. It specifies CSVAFLAGGHGQFF.

J is TRBJ2-2 and V is TRBV12-3 or TRBV12-4; 9 nucleotides match TRBD1. Trimming at V came to 5 bases and at J to 2 bases, leaving 3 bases not matched to a gene. The CDR3 consists of 15 residues. The CDR3 here is CASSGDRANTGELFF. CDR3 DNA sequence: TGTGCCAGCAGTGGGGACAGGGCCAACACCGGGGAGCTGTTTTTT.

The CDR3 here is CSASPSGVNTGELFF. As DNA, the CDR3 is TGCAGTGCTAGCCCTAGCGGTGTAAACACCGGGGAGCTGTTTTTT. The rearrangement joins TRBV20-1 to TRBJ2-2; 7 positions agree with TRBD2. The CDR3 totals 15 residues. V was pared by 3 bases and J by 2 bases, with 6 bases of the junction left unmatched. CDR1 is DFQATT and CDR2 is SNEGSKA in the germline V gene (reference sequence).